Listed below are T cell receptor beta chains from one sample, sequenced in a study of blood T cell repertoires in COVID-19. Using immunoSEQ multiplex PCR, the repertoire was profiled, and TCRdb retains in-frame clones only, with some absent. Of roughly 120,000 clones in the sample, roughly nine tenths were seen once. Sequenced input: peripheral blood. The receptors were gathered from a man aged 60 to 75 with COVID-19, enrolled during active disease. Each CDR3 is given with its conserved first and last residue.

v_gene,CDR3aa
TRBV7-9,CASSLPGQGATNYGYTF
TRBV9,CASSVGGTGYEQYF
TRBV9,CASSVDGTSGTQYF
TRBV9,CASSLRTSGDYNEQFF
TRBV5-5,CASSLGQVGYEQYF
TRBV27,CAHRLAGSNEQFF
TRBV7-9,CASSLGAREAFF
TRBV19,CASNLGDNLPGGYTF
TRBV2,CASSFSGRGRNEQFF
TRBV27,CASSLPGTGNNSPLHF
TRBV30,CAWSTPGFPGNTIYF
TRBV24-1,CATSVRGQGNQPQHF
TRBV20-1,CSASEGKQGMDEQFF
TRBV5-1,CASSLGQITYEQYF
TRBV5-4,CASSLGGSGSSYNEQFF
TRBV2,CASSRLGARGTDTQYF
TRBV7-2,CASRLGGSAHEQYF
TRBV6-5,CASTDRGTNSPLHF
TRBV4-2,CASSQETSLSGDTQYF
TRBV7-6,CASSPTGTGGIGANEKLFF
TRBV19,CASSISNRGSPEAFF
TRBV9,CASSDSGRGYNEQFF
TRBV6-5,CASSPLAGYEQYF
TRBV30,CAWSAGKQGGVPLHF
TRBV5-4,CASSNRAQETQYF
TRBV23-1,CASSYQAESEAFF
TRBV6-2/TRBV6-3,CASSYGLAWYEQYF
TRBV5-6,CASSLGALYEQYF
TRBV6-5,CASSGGPYEQYF
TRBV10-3,CAISESYSSSYNEQFF
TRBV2,CASVSGGPGYGYTF
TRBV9,CASSVDPQSRGSPLHF
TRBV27,CASSLSGTSPLEQFF
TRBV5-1,CASSPRLQRNTEAFF
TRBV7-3,CASSLTTTGGTEAFF
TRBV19,CASTRTSGYEQYF
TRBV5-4,CASSLGVGGLRTEAFF
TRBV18,CASSPGEPEETQYF
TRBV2,CAIRTTSNTGELFF
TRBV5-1,CASSLWTSGNTGELFF
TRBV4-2,CASSQDRSSAEQYF
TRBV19,CASTRLLNYGYTF
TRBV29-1,CSVATKNTEAFF
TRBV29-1,CSVETESSYNEQFF
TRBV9,CASSVGGSMYEQYF
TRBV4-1,CASSNRDSPYEQYF
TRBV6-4,CASSDSIAGGTGELFF
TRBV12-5,CASGPRLEGSYEQYF
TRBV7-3,CASSWTGGDTEAFF
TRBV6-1,CASTTPGSPLHF
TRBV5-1,CASSLEAGDYNEQFF
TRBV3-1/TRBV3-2,CASSQERGLGYTF
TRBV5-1,CASSADRGDYGYTF
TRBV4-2,CASSQVSGLAGHSGEQFF